A single sample gave rise to the 11 T cell receptor beta chains below, sequenced in a study of tumor-infiltrating lymphocytes in primary liver carcinoma. The tissue used was unsorted bulk material of 20-30 mg. RNA and DNA were co-extracted from it with the AllPrep DNA/RNA mini kit. With 400 to 550 ng total RNA as template and a constant-region primer, TCR beta cDNA was made. The TCR beta library was amplified through three nested multiplex PCR rounds in a modified ARM-PCR procedure. Both of the initial two PCR rounds ran for approximately 11 cycles and employed TRBV1-TRBV30 forward primers alongside a C-beta reverse primer. Via MiXCR, TCRdb re-called the multiplex PCR reads, giving one row per CDR3 protein. The table shows roughly 70,000 distinct CDR3 sequences, with over 60% occurring only once. Material for sequencing was liver tumor tissue from sampling region 4. Regarding subset: tumor region T4, right-lateral pole. The source is a middle-aged man with primary liver carcinoma and hepatitis B virus infection.

For this clonotype: One end of the junction does not line up with germline, which may come from a read error. The genes are TRBV12-3 or TRBV12-4 and TRBJ2-7, with D possibly TRBD2 on 7 matching bases. The length of the CDR3 is 15 residues. The CDR3: CASSLGRGANYDQYF. The DNA for the CDR3 is TGTGCCAGCAGTTTAGGACGGGGGGCTAACTACGATCAGTACTTC.

This clonotype was observed at least ten times. The chain uses TRBV5-1 and TRBJ1-3; D is undetermined. Germline CDR1 and CDR2: SGHRS and YFSETQ. The V end lost 1 base, the J end lost 0 bases, and 8 bases lay between the germline ends. The CDR3 is 15 amino acids. This CDR3 reads CASSLNRNSGNTIYF. The CDR3 region has the DNA TGCGCCAGCAGCTTGAACAGAAACTCTGGAAACACCATATATTTT.

Comment on this clonotype: The CDR3 ends on some other residue instead of the conserved phenylalanine or tryptophan, so this is likely a read error. The chain employs TRBV11-2 and TRBJ1-1; D may be TRBD1 (5 bases). From germline, CDR1 is SGHAT and CDR2 FQNNGV. CDR3 length equals 16 residues. The CDR3 sequence: CASSPSRALVNAEAFI. The CDR3 DNA reads TGTGCCAGCAGCCCATCCAGGGCGTTGGTGAACGCTGAAGCTTTCATT.

Regarding this clonotype: This clone may be a read error of a much larger clone one base away. The J gene is TRBJ2-2, the V gene TRBV7-9; 9 bases match TRBD1. Germline-derived CDR1 and CDR2 are SEHNR and FQNEAQ (reference sequence). The CDR3 has 15 residues. DNA for the CDR3: TGTGCCAGCGGCCTGGGACAGGGTGTGTCCGGGGAGCTGCTTTTT. Translated: CASGLGQGVSGELLF.

On this clonotype: A read error may be the cause here, since a much bigger clone is one base away. V is TRBV2 and J is TRBJ2-1; D is unclear. The germline gives CDR1 SNHLY, CDR2 FYNNEI. The CDR3 consists of 14 residues. The CDR3 loop reads CASSGRVNLNEHFF. CDR3 DNA sequence: TGTGCCAGCAGTGGTAGAGTAAATTTGAATGAGCACTTCTTC.

About this clonotype itself: The junction and the germline gene differ at one end; a read error may be behind it. The V gene is TRBV5-4, the J gene TRBJ1-2; no clear D gene. This CDR3 spans 14 amino acids. Looked up from germline, CDR1 is SGHNT and CDR2 is YYREEE (reference sequence). This chain's CDR3 is CASSSAAGSYSYTF. The CDR3 DNA reads as TGTGCCAGCAGCTCGGCGGCAGGCTCCTATAGCTACACCTTC.

This chain connects TRBV12-3 or TRBV12-4 to TRBJ2-7, with D tentatively TRBD1 or TRBD2 (6 bases each). Deletions cut 10 bases from V and 6 bases from J, with 25 bases between. CDR3 length: 15 residues. For the CDR3, the DNA is TGTGCCAACAGCCCCTCCGGGGGCCGACAAGTCGAGCAGTACTTC. This encodes CANSPSGGRQVEQYF.

With regard to this clonotype: The CDR3 does not end in the conserved phenylalanine or tryptophan, so this is likely a read error. The chain has TRBV11-3 and TRBJ2-1; D may be TRBD2 (6 bases). The CDR3 consists of 12 residues. V lost 0 bases and J 9 bases, leaving 6 bases between the germline ends. CDR1 is SGHNT and CDR2 is YENEEA in the germline V gene. The CDR3 loop is CASSLDSGEQFL. CDR3 coding DNA: TGTGCCAGCAGCTTAGATAGCGGTGAGCAGTTCTTA.

Only one count was recorded for this clonotype. This clone may be a read error of a much larger clone one base away. The chain combines TRBV6-6 with TRBJ2-5; weak D call: TRBD2 (5 bases). The CDR3 consists of 13 residues. The V and J ends lost 2 bases and 2 bases respectively, with 6 bases between them. Germline values: CDR1 MNHNY, CDR2 SVGAGI (reference sequence). CDR3 nucleotides: TGTGCCAGCAGTTACCGGGGTCAAGAGACCCAGTACTTC. As protein: CASSYRGQETQYF.

On this clonotype itself: Compared with germline, one end of the junction differs, possibly owing to a read error. The chain has TRBV11-2 and TRBJ2-7; TRBD2 is a possible D gene (5 bases). CDR1 is SGHAT and CDR2 is FQNNGV in the germline V gene. The CDR3 covers 15 residues. The CDR3 sequence is CESSLSSGITYGQYF. As DNA, the CDR3 is TGTGAAAGCAGCTTATCCTCGGGGATTACCTACGGGCAGTACTTC.

On this clonotype: The conserved closing phenylalanine or tryptophan is absent in this CDR3, likely reflecting a read error. V is TRBV20-1 and J is TRBJ2-5, with a possible D match to TRBD2 (5 bases). The germline CDR1 and CDR2 sequences are DFQATT and SNEGSKA (reference sequence). The germline V and J ends were trimmed by 4 bases and 4 bases, with 19 bases remaining between them. The CDR3 sequence is 15 residues long. Here the CDR3 DNA reads TGCAGTGCTAACCGGGGAGAGGGATATCTAGAGACCCAGTACTTG. Protein sequence: CSANRGEGYLETQYL.